This T cell receptor beta chain was profiled in a study of beta chain features in type 1 diabetes. Study background: All samples together contributed 85 million to 120 million sorted cells for examination. Study conclusions and caveats: Comparison showed that naive, central memory and Treg TCRB repertoires appeared more similar among patients than among healthy donors.

Every bit of the isolated RNA underwent reverse transcription, so sequencing read expressed TCRB transcripts. The study sequenced naive, central memory and regulatory T cell samples to an average of around 3.4 million reads. Sequenced by immunoSEQ multiplex PCR; TCRdb stores in-frame clones only, minus some. Seen here are about 230,000 clones, over 8.5% observed once, and the top ten hold around 0.037%. V lost 0 bases, J lost 0 bases, and 11 bases stayed unmatched. The CDR3 runs to 19 residues. Per germline, CDR1 SGHRS and CDR2 YFSETQ. This clone has just a few counts. Its antigen is undetermined. Sequenced sample: naive CD4+ T cells from blood. The chain is built from TRBV5-1 and TRBJ1-3; 8 nucleotides match TRBD1. The sequence was collected from a woman aged 18-35 years in good health. The CDR3 bases are TGCGCCAGCAGCTTGGATGGGGACGGACAGGGCCTCTCTGGAAACACCATATATTTT. Translated, it gives CASSLDGDGQGLSGNTIYF.